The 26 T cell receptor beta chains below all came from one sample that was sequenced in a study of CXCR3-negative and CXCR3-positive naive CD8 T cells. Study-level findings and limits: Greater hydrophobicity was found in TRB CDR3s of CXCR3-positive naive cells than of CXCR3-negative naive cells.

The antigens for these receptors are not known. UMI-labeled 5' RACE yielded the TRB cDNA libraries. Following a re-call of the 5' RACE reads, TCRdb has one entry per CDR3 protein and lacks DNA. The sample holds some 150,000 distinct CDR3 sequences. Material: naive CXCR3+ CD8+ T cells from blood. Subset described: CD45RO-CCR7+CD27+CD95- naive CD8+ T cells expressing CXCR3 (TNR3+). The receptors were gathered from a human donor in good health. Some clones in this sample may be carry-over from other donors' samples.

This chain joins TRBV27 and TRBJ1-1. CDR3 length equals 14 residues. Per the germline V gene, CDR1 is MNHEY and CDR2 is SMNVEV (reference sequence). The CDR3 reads CASSLGFTNTEAFF.

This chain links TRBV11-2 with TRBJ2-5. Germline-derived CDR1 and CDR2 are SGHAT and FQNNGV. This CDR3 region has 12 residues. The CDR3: CASSPVQETQYF. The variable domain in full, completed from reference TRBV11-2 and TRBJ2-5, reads EAGVAQSPRYKIIEKRQSVAFWCNPISGHATLYWYQQILGQGPKLLIQFQNNGVVDDSQLPKDRFSAERLKGVDSTLKIQPAKLEDSAVYLCASSPVQETQYFGPGTRLLVL.

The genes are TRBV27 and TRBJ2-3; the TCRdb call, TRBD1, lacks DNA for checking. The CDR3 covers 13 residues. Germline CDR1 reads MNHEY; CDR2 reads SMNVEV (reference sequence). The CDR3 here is CASSPGGADTQYF.

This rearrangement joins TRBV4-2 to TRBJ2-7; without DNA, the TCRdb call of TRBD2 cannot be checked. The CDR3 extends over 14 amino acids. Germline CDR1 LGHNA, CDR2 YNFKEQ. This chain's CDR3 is CASSPLADYYEQYF.

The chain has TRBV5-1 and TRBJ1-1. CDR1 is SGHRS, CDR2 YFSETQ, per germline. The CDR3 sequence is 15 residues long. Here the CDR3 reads CASSLASGMNTEAFF.

CDR3 protein: CASSQDGTGGNYGYTF. V usage is TRBV3-1 and J usage is TRBJ1-2; TCRdb returns TRBD1, unconfirmable since there is no DNA. Germline V gene sequence: CDR1 LGHDT, CDR2 YNNKEL (reference sequence). This CDR3 has 16 amino acids.

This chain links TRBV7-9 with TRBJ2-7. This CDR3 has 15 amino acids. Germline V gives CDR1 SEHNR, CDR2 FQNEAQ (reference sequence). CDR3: CASSLVKGSSYEQYF.

This CDR3 is CASSLLREKTDTQYF. The rearrangement uses TRBV5-1 and TRBJ2-3; there is no DNA to check the TCRdb D call of TRBD2. Germline values: CDR1 SGHRS, CDR2 YFSETQ. The CDR3 is 15 amino acids.

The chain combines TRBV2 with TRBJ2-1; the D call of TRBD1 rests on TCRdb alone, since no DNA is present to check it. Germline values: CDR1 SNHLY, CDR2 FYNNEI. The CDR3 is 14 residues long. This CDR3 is CASEDRWGANEQFF. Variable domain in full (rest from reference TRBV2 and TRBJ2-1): EPEVTQTPSHQVTQMGQEVILRCVPISNHLYFYWYRQILGQKVEFLVSFYNNEISEKSEIFDDQFSVERPDGSNFTLKIRSTKLEDSAMYFCASEDRWGANEQFFGPGTRLTVL.

The chain's CDR3 is CSVLGQTNYGYTF. The chain employs TRBV29-1 and TRBJ1-2; TCRdb indicates TRBD1, and absent DNA this call remains unverified. Germline assignment: CDR1 SQVTM and CDR2 ANQGSEA. The CDR3 runs to 13 residues.

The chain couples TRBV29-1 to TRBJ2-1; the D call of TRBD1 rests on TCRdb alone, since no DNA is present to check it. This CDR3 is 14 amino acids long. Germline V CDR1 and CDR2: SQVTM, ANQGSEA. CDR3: CSVPGGVPYNEQFF.

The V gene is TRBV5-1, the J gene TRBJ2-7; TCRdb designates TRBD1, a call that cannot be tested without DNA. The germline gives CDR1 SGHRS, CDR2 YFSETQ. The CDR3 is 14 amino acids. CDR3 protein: CASSGDRGPYEQYF.

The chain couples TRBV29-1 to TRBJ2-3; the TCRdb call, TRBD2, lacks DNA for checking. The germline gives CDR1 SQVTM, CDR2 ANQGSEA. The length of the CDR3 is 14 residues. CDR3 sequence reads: CSVWTSGSTDTQYF.

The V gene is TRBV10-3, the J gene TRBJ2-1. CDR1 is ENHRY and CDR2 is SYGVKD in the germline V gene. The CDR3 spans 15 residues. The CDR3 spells CAISEFKSVLHEQFF.

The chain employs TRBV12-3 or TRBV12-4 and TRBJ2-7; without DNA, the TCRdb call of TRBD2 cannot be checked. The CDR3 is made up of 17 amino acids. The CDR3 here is CASSFAGLAGGTYEQYF.

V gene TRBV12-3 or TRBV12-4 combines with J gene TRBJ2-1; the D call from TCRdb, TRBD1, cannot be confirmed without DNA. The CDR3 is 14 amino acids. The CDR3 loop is CASSPETDWDEQFF.

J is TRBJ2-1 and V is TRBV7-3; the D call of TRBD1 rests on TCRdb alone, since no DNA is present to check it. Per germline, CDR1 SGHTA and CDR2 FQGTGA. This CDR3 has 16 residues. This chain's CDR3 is CASSPRGDRVHNEQFF.

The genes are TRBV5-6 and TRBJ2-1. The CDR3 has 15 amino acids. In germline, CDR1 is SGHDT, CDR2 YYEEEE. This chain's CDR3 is CASSFEEKWSYEQFF.

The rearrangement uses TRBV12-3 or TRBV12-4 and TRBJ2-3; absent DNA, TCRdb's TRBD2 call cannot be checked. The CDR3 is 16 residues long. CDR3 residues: CASSLSAGGFTDTQYF.

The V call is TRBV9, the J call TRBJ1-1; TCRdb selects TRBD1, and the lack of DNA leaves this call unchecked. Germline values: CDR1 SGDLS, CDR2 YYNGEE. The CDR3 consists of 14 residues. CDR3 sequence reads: CASSVAPGQTEAFF.

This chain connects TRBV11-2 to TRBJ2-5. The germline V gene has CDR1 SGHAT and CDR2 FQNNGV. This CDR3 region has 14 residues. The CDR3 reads CASSLLSDQETQYF.

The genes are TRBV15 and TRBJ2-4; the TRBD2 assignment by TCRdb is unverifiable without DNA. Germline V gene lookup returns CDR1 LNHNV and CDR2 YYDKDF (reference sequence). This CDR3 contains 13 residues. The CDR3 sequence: CATSSDRRDIQYF. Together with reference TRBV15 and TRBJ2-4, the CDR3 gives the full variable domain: DAMVIQNPRYQVTQFGKPVTLSCSQTLNHNVMYWYQQKSSQAPKLLFHYYDKDFNNEADTPDNFQSRRPNTSFCFLDIRSPGLGDTAMYLCATSSDRRDIQYFGAGTRLSVL.

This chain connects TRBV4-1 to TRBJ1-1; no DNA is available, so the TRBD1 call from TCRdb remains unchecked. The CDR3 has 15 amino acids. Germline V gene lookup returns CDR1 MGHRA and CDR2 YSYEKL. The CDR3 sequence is CASSQGAWANTEAFF.

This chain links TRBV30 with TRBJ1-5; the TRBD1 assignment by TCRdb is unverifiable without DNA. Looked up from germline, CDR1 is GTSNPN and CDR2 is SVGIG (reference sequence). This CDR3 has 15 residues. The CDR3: CAWSVPGQGYQPQHF.

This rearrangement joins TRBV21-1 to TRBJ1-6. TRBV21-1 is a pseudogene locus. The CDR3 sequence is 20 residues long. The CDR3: CASSKVGRWQGSSYNSPLHF.

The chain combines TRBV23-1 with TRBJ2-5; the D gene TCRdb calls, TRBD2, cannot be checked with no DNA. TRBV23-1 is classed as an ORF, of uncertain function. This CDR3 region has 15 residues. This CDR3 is CASSQLSGTQETQYF.